The clone carrying this T cell receptor beta chain has just one count. Germline CDR1 and CDR2: SNHLY and FYNNEI. V lost 1 base to trimming and J lost 4 bases, with 13 bases between them. This CDR3 is 15 amino acids long. This sample was taken from a study of control samples from healthy donors and cancer patients. Sequencing used immunoSEQ multiplex PCR; TCRdb keeps in-frame clones, though not all of them. Of around 170,000 clones detected, approximately 90% appear once; the ten largest clones hold 0.68%. This sequence was found in a woman in her 30s in good health. Source material: blood. The J gene is TRBJ2-5, the V gene TRBV2; TRBD2 is a possible D gene (5 bases). CDR3 nucleotides: TGTGCCAGCAGTGAAGTAGACACTAGTTCAGAGACCCAGTACTTC. As protein: CASSEVDTSSETQYF.